This TCR beta chain was recorded in a study of cytomegalovirus exposure and HLA in healthy donors. Germline values: CDR1 SNHLY, CDR2 FYNNEI. V was clipped by 6 bases and J by 4 bases; unmatched bases: 12. The CDR3 sequence is 16 residues long. Whole-study results and caveats: That first-cohort TCR clusters tended to co-occur in the approximately 110 validation repertoires was found in a later analysis. The authors listed 180 or so TCR beta chains as cytomegalovirus-associated.

Points on this clone: The antigen is undetermined.

Sequencing used immunoSEQ multiplex PCR; TCRdb keeps in-frame clones, though not all of them. In the table there are 120,000 or so clones, roughly nine tenths of which are singletons. What was sequenced was PBMCs. The source of this sequence is a woman between 18 and 29 years old in good health and CMV-seronegative. This chain connects TRBV2 to TRBJ1-2, with TRBD1 matching over 9 bases. The CDR3: CASRADLDRGAYGYTF. Here the CDR3 DNA reads TGTGCCAGCAGGGCGGACTTGGACAGGGGCGCCTATGGCTACACCTTC.